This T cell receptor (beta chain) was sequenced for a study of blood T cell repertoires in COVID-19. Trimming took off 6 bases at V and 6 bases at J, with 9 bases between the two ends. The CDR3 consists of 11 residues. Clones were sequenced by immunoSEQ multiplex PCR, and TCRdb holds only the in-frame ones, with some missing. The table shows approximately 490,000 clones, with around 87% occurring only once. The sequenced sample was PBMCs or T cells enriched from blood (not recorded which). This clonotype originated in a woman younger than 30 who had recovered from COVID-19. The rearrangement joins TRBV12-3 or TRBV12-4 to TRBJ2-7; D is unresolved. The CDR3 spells CASSRSGEQYF. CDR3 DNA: TGTGCCAGCAGCCGCTCCGGCGAGCAGTACTTC.